The sequence of this T cell receptor (beta chain) was determined in a study of blood T cell repertoires in COVID-19. The wider study: Samples taken during acute and convalescent COVID-19 were collected in the United States, Italy and Spain.

The CDR3 runs 13 residues. Germline V gene sequence: CDR1 SGHTA, CDR2 FQGTGA. The V gene lost 5 bases and the J gene lost 4 bases, with 10 bases spanning the gap. In the authors' workflow: Scientists estimated how many nucleated cells there were by amplifying reference gene primers. Assay: immunoSEQ multiplex PCR; the TCRdb copy retains only in-frame clones and omits some. The V and J calls and clone size come from that table; D and trimming were worked out from the DNA. The sample holds 50,000 to 65,000 clones, roughly nine tenths seen once. This receptor was taken from an older woman with active or convalescent COVID-19. The sample taken for sequencing was peripheral blood. The chain links TRBV7-3 to TRBJ2-3; possible D gene TRBD2, 5 bases. As DNA, the CDR3 is TGTGCCAGCAGCCCCGGACTCGCAGATACGCAGTATTTT. It yields the protein CASSPGLADTQYF.